This TCR beta chain was recovered during a study of response to subunit inactivated influenza vaccine. TCRdb used MiXCR to reprocess the RT-PCR reads, holding one entry per CDR3 protein. The table lists over 800,000 distinct CDR3 sequences, 20% to 25% of them singletons, with about a tenth in the top ten. Germline assignment: CDR1 DFQATT and CDR2 SNEGSKA (reference sequence). This CDR3 is 14 amino acids long. Trimming left V 6 bases short and J 0 bases short, with 15 bases between. The material sequenced was PBMCs from blood, taken about 5 days after vaccination. V usage is TRBV20-1 and J usage is TRBJ2-7, with D tentatively TRBD1 (6 bases). This sequence originates from a man aged 50 or older who received an inactivated influenza vaccine. The CDR3 DNA sequence: TGCAGTGCACCCGGGACACCGAGCTCCTACGAGCAGTACTTC. Translated: CSAPGTPSSYEQYF.